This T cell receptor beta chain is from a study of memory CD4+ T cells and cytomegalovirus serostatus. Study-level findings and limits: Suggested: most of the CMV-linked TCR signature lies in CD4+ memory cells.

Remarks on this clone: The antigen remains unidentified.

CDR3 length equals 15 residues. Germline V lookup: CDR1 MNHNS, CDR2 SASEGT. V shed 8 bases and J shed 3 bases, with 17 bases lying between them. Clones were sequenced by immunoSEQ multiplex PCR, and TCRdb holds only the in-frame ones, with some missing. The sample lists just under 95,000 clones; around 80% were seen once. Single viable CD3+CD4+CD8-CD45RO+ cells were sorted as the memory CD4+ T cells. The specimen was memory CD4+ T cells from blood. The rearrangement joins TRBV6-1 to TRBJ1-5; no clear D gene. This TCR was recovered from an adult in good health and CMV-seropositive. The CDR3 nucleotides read TGTGCCAGCGTGGCTACCACCGACATCAATCAGCCCCAGCATTTT. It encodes CASVATTDINQPQHF.